This T cell receptor (beta chain) is drawn from a study of T-cell memory formation after mild COVID-19. Turning to the study itself: Across donors, TCR clusters were largely donor specific.

This clonotype has more than one count but fewer than ten. Its matching antigen is unknown. Notes on the study in general: Mostly located in CM and EM were contracting CD4+ clones, with contracting CD8+ clones located in EMRA. There was a balanced CD4/CD8 profile in clones contracting day 15 to 85, and later expanders leaned CD4+.

TCRdb recomputed calls from the 5' RACE reads with MiXCR, one row per CDR3 protein. Of over 450,000 distinct CDR3 sequences in the sample, approximately 20% were seen once. The J segment lost 2 bases and the V segment lost 4 bases, leaving 2 bases of the junction unmatched. Germline CDR1 and CDR2: SQVTM and ANQGSEA. The CDR3 contains 13 residues. The chain links TRBV29-1 to TRBJ1-5; the match to TRBD1 covers 7 bases. Sequencing was carried out using PBMCs or a T cell subset sorted from them (not recorded which). The source of this sequence is an adult woman who had mild COVID-19 (a few samples of this study predate the infection). Cell type and time point are not known. CDR3 sequence (DNA): TGCAGCGTTGGTGGGACAGGCAATCAGCCCCAGCATTTT. Translated: CSVGGTGNQPQHF.